These T cell receptor beta chains were read from a single sample in a study of T cell responses to AZD1222 COVID-19 vaccine. Repertoires were generated with immunoSEQ multiplex PCR, while TCRdb's copy carries only in-frame clones and drops some. Of some 130,000 clones in the sample, 65% to 90% were seen once. The material was peripheral blood, obtained on day 0 of AZD1222 vaccination. The source of these receptors is an adult in good health. Each CDR3 is given with its conserved first and last residue. Each record gives: V gene, clone size, D gene, J gene, CDR3 DNA, CDR3 protein. The D gene is left open where the match is weak. The size entry is marked missing in some rows and otherwise reads once, few, many or a size class.

V gene: TRBV9
clone size: NA
D gene: TRBD1
J gene: TRBJ2-3
CDR3 DNA: TGTGCCAGCAGCCTTTGGGACAGAGATACGCAGTATTTT
CDR3 protein: CASSLWDRDTQYF

V gene: TRBV10-2
clone size: NA
D gene: NA
J gene: TRBJ2-5
CDR3 DNA: TGCGCCAGCAGTGAGCGGTTAGTGGGTGAGACCCAGTACTTC
CDR3 protein: CASSERLVGETQYF

V gene: TRBV19
clone size: NA
D gene: NA
J gene: TRBJ1-1
CDR3 DNA: TGTGCCAGTAAAGGGGCTACAGAGTTGAACACTGAAGCTTTCTTT
CDR3 protein: CASKGATELNTEAFF

V gene: TRBV9
clone size: NA
D gene: TRBD1
J gene: TRBJ1-2
CDR3 DNA: TGTGCCAGCAGCGGGGACAGGGCCATTGGCTACACCTTC
CDR3 protein: CASSGDRAIGYTF

V gene: TRBV18
clone size: NA
D gene: NA
J gene: TRBJ1-2
CDR3 DNA: TGTGCCAGCTCACCACCCGGAACAGGTCGGGGCTACACCTTC
CDR3 protein: CASSPPGTGRGYTF

V gene: TRBV19
clone size: NA
D gene: NA
J gene: TRBJ1-2
CDR3 DNA: TGTGCCAGTAGCCCCACCTGGGCAGGATCAAACTATGGCTACACCTTC
CDR3 protein: CASSPTWAGSNYGYTF

V gene: TRBV7-8
clone size: once
D gene: TRBD1
J gene: TRBJ2-1
CDR3 DNA: TGTGCCAGCAGCCCCTCCACCCGGGACAGGGTAACATACAATGAGCAGTTCTTC
CDR3 protein: CASSPSTRDRVTYNEQFF

V gene: TRBV29-1
clone size: NA
D gene: NA
J gene: TRBJ2-6
CDR3 DNA: TGCAGCGCCGCCGTGGATGTCTTCTCTGGGGCCAACGTCCTGACTTTC
CDR3 protein: CSAAVDVFSGANVLTF

V gene: TRBV9
clone size: once
D gene: TRBD2
J gene: TRBJ2-3
CDR3 DNA: TGTGCCAGCAGCCGGGGGGGCACAGATACGCAGTATTTT
CDR3 protein: CASSRGGTDTQYF

V gene: TRBV18
clone size: few
D gene: NA
J gene: TRBJ1-1
CDR3 DNA: TGTGCCAGCTCACCCTCAGGGTTGAGCACTGAAGCTTTCTTT
CDR3 protein: CASSPSGLSTEAFF

V gene: TRBV7-9
clone size: NA
D gene: NA
J gene: TRBJ1-4
CDR3 DNA: TGTGCCAGCAGCATTCGTGAAAAACTGTTTTTT
CDR3 protein: CASSIREKLFF

V gene: TRBV9
clone size: NA
D gene: NA
J gene: TRBJ2-7
CDR3 DNA: TGTGCCAGCAGCGTAGAACAGGAATTATACGAGCAGTACTTC
CDR3 protein: CASSVEQELYEQYF

V gene: TRBV28
clone size: NA
D gene: NA
J gene: TRBJ1-2
CDR3 DNA: TGTGCCAGCAACCAGGGGAGGGACGGCTACACCTTC
CDR3 protein: CASNQGRDGYTF

V gene: TRBV7-9
clone size: once
D gene: TRBD1
J gene: TRBJ1-2
CDR3 DNA: TGTGCCAGCAGCTTACTACAGGGGGGAGGCTATGGCTACACCTTC
CDR3 protein: CASSLLQGGGYGYTF

V gene: TRBV5-6
clone size: NA
D gene: TRBD1
J gene: TRBJ2-5
CDR3 DNA: TGTGCCAGCAGTCGACAGGGGGTGGAGAAGACCCAGTACTTC
CDR3 protein: CASSRQGVEKTQYF

V gene: TRBV5-5
clone size: NA
D gene: NA
J gene: TRBJ1-4
CDR3 DNA: TGTGCCAGCAGCTGGACAGTTACTAATGAAAAACTGTTTTTT
CDR3 protein: CASSWTVTNEKLFF

V gene: TRBV4-1
clone size: NA
D gene: NA
J gene: TRBJ1-3
CDR3 DNA: TGCGCCAGCAGCCCCGGGTGGCCGCGAGGAAACACCATATATTTT
CDR3 protein: CASSPGWPRGNTIYF

V gene: TRBV7-2
clone size: NA
D gene: NA
J gene: TRBJ2-2
CDR3 DNA: TGTGCCAGCAGCTTAAACACCGGGGAGCTGTTTTTT
CDR3 protein: CASSLNTGELFF

V gene: TRBV6-5
clone size: NA
D gene: NA
J gene: TRBJ2-3
CDR3 DNA: TGTGCCAGCAGTTCTTCCATGGATACGCAGTATTTT
CDR3 protein: CASSSSMDTQYF

V gene: TRBV6-1
clone size: NA
D gene: NA
J gene: TRBJ1-2
CDR3 DNA: TGTGCCAGCAGTGAATGGGGGAAAGGCTTTACGCCTCTCTATGGCTACACCTTC
CDR3 protein: CASSEWGKGFTPLYGYTF